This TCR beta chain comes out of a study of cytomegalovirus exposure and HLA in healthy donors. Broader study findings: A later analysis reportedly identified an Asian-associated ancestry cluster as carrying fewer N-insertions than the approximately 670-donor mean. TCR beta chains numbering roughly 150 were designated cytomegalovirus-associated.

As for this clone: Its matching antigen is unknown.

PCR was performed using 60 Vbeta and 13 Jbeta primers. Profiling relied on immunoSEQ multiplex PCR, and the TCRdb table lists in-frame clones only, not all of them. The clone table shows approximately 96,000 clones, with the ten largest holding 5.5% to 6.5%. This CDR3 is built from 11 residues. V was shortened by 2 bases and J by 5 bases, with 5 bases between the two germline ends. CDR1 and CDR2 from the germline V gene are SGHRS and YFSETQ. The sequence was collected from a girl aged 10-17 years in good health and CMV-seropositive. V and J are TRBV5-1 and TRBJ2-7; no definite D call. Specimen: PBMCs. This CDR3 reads CASSLTDEQYF. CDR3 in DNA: TGCGCCAGCAGCTTAACAGACGAGCAGTACTTC.